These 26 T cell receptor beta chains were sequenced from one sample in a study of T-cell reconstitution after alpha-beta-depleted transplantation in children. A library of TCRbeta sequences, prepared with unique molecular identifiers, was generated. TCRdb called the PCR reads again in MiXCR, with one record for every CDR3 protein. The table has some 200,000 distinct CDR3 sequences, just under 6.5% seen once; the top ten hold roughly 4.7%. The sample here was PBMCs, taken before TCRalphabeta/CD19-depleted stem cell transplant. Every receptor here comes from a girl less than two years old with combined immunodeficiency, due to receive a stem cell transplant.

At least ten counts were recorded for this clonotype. The CDR3 loop reads CASSLAPRSTGELFF. In DNA, the CDR3 is TGTGCCAGCAGCTTAGCGCCCAGATCGACCGGGGAGCTGTTTTTT. J is TRBJ2-2 and V is TRBV7-8; D is unclear. The CDR3 totals 15 residues. From germline, CDR1 is SGHVS and CDR2 FQNEAQ. Trimming took off 0 bases at V and 5 bases at J, with 10 bases between the two ends.

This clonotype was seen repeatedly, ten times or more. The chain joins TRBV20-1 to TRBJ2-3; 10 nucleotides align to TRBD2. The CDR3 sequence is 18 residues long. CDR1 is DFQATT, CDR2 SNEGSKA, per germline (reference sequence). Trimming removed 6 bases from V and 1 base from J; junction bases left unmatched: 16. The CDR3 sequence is CSARGLAGERGGTDTQYF. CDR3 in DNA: TGCAGTGCCCGCGGGCTAGCGGGAGAAAGGGGGGGCACAGATACGCAGTATTTT.

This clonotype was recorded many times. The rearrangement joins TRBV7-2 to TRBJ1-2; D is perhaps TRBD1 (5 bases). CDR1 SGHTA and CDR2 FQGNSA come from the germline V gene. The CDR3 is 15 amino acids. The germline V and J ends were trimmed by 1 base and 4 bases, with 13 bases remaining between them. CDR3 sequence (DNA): TGTGCCAGCAGCTTAGTTCCCGGGACGGGCTATGGCTACACCTTC. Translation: CASSLVPGTGYGYTF. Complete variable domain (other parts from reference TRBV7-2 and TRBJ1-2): GAGVSQSPSNKVTEKGKDVELRCDPISGHTALYWYRQSLGQGLEFLIYFQGNSAPDKSGLPSDRFSAERTGGSVSTLTIQRTQQEDSAVYLCASSLVPGTGYGYTFGSGTRLTVV.

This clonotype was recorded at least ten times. The CDR3 sequence: CASSLVLIGEQFF. As DNA, the CDR3 is TGTGCCAGCAGCTTAGTTCTTATCGGTGAGCAGTTCTTC. This chain uses TRBV7-9 with TRBJ2-1; D remains ambiguous. CDR3 length: 13 amino acids. Germline assignment: CDR1 SEHNR and CDR2 FQNEAQ (reference sequence). V was clipped by 1 base and J by 9 bases, with 10 bases between them.

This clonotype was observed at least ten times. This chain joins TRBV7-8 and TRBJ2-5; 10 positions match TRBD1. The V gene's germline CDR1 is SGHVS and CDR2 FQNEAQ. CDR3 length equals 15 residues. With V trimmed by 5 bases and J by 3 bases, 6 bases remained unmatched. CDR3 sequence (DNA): TGTGCCAGCAGCGGTCCCGGGACAGGGGAAGAGACCCAGTACTTC. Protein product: CASSGPGTGEETQYF. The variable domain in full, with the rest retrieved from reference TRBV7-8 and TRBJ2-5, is GAGVSQSPRYKVAKRGQDVALRCDPISGHVSLFWYQQALGQGPEFLTYFQNEAQLDKSGLPSDRFFAERPEGSVSTLKIQRTQQEDSAVYLCASSGPGTGEETQYFGPGTRLLVL.

The CDR3 reads CASNGPRDGYNEQFF. CDR3 nucleotide sequence: TGTGCCAGCAATGGACCCCGGGACGGATACAATGAGCAGTTCTTC. The J gene is TRBJ2-1, the V gene TRBV28; D is possibly TRBD1 or TRBD2 (5 bases each). Deletions cut 7 bases from V and 4 bases from J, with 17 bases between. Germline V CDR1 and CDR2: MDHEN, SYDVKM. There are 15 residues in the CDR3.

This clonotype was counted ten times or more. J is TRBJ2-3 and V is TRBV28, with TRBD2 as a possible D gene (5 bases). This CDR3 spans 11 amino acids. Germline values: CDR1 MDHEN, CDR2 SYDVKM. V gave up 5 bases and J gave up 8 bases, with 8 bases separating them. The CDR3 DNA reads TGTGCCAGCAGTCCCCGGGGTACGCAGTATTTT. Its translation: CASSPRGTQYF.

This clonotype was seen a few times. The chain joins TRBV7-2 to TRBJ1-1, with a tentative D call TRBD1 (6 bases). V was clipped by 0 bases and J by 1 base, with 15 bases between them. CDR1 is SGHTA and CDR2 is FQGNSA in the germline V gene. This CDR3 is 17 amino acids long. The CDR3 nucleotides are TGTGCCAGCAGCTTAGCGCAGGGGATCACTGGGAACACTGAAGCTTTCTTT. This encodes CASSLAQGITGNTEAFF.

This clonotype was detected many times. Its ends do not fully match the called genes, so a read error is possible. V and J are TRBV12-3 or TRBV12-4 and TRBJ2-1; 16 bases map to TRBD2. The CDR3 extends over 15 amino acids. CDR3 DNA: TGTGCCAGCAGACCCGCGGGACTAGCGGGAGGGTTTTTGATCTTC. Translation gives CASRPAGLAGGFLIF.

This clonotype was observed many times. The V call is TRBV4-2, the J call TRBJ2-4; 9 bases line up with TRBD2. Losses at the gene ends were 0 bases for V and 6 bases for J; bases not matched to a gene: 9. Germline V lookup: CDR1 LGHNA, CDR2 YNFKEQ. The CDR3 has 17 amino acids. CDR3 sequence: CASSQEGLAGPPNIQYF. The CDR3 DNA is TGTGCCAGCAGCCAAGAGGGGCTAGCGGGACCGCCAAACATTCAGTACTTC.

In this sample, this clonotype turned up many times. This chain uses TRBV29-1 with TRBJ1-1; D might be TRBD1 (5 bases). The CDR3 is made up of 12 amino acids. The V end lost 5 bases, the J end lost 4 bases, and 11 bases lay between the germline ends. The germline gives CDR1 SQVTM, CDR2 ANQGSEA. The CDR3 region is CSVLSGSTEAFF. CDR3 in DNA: TGCAGCGTTCTATCAGGGTCCACTGAAGCTTTCTTT.

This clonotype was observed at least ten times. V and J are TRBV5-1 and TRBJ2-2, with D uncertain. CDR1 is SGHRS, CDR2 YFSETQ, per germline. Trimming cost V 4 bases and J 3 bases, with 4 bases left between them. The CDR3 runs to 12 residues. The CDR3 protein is CASSPYTGELFF. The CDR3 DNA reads TGCGCCAGCAGCCCCTACACCGGGGAGCTGTTTTTT.

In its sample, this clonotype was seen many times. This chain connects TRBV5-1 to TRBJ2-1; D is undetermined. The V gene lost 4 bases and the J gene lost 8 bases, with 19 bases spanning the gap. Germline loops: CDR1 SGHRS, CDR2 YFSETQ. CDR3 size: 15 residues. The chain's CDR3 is CASSLYGNLWDEQFF. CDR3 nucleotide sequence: TGCGCCAGCAGCCTCTATGGGAACCTATGGGATGAGCAGTTCTTC.

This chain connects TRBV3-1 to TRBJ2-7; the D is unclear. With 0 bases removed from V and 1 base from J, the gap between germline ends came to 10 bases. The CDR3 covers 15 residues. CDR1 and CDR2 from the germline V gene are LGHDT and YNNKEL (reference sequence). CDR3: CASSQEPGRSYEQYF. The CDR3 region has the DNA TGTGCCAGCAGCCAAGAACCGGGTCGGTCCTACGAGCAGTACTTC.

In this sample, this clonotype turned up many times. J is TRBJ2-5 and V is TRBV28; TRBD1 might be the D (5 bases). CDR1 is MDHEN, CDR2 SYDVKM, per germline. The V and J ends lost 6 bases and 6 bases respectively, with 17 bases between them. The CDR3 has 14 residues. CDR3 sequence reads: CASRLTGAAKTQYF. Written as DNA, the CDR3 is TGTGCCAGCAGACTCACAGGTGCAGCGAAGACCCAGTACTTC.

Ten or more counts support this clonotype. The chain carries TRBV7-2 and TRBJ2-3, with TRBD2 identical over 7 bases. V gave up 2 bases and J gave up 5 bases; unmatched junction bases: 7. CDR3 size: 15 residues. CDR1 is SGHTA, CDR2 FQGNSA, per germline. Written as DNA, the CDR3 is TGTGCCAGCAGCTTAACCGCTAGCGGCCTAGATACGCAGTATTTT. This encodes CASSLTASGLDTQYF.

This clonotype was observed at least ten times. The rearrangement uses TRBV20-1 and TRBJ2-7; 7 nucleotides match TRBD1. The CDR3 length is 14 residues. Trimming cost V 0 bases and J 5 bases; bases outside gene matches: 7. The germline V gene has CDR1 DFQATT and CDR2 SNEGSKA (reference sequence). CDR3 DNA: TGCAGTGCTAGAGATAGAGGACAGGCAAACGAGCAGTACTTC. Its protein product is CSARDRGQANEQYF.

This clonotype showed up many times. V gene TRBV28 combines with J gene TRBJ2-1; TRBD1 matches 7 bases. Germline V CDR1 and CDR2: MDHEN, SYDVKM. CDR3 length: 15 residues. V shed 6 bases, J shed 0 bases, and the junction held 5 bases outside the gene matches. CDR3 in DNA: TGTGCCAGCAGAACAGGGGACAGCTCCTACAATGAGCAGTTCTTC. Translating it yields CASRTGDSSYNEQFF.

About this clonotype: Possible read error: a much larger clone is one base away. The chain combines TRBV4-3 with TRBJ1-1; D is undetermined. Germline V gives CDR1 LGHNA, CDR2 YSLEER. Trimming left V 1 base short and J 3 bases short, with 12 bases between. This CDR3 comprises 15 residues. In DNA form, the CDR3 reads TGCGCCAGCAGCCAAGGCCCAGGACCGTACACTGAAGCTTTCTTT. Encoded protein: CASSQGPGPYTEAFF.

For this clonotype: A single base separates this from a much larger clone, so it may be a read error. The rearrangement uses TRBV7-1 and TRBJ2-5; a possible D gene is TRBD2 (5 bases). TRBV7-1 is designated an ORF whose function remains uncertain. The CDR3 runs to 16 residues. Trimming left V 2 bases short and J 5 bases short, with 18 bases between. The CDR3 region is CASSSIEGKDWETQYF. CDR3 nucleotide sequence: TGTGCCAGCAGCTCAATAGAGGGAAAAGACTGGGAGACCCAGTACTTC.

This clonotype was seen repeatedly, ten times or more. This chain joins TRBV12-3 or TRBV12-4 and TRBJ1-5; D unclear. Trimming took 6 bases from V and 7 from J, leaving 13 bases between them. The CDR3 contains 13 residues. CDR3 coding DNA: TGTGCCAGCAGCCAGGACGGTAGACAGCCCCAGCATTTT. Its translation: CASSQDGRQPQHF.

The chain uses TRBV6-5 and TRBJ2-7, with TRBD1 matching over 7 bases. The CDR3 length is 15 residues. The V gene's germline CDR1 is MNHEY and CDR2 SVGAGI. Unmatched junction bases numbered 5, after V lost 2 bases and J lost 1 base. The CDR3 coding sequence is TGTGCCAGCAGTTACCTTGGGACAGCTTCCTACGAGCAGTACTTC. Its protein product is CASSYLGTASYEQYF.

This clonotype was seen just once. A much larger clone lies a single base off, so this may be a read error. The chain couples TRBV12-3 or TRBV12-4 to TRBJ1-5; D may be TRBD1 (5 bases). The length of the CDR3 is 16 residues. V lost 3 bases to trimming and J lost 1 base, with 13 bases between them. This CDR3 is CASSFAGLLSNQPQHF. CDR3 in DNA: TGTGCCAGCAGTTTTGCGGGGCTCTTGAGCAATCAGCCCCAGCATTTT.

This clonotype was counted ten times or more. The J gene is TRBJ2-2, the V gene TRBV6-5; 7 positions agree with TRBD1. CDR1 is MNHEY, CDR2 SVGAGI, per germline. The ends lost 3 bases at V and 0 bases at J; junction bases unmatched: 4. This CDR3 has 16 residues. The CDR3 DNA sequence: TGTGCCAGCAGTTATCCCGGGACAGCGAACACCGGGGAGCTGTTTTTT. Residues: CASSYPGTANTGELFF.

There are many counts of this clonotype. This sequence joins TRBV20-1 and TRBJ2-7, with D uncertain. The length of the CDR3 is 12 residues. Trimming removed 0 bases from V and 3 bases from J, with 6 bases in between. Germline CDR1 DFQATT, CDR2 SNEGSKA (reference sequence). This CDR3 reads CSARDFFYEQYF. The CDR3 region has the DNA TGCAGTGCTAGAGATTTTTTCTACGAGCAGTACTTC.

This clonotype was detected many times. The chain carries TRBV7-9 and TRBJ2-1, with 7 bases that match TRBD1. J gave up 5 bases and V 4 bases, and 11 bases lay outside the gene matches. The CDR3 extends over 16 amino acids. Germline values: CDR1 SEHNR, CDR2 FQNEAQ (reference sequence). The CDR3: CASSSSRIGGHNEQFF. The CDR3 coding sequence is TGTGCCAGCAGCTCTTCGCGGATAGGGGGCCACAATGAGCAGTTCTTC.